The clone carrying this TCR beta chain has a count of ten or more. With 5 bases removed from V and 4 bases from J, the gap between germline ends came to 14 bases. In germline, CDR1 is SGHVS, CDR2 FNYEAQ. This CDR3 is 14 amino acids long. The sample comes from a study of early T cells in non-severe SARS-CoV-2 infection. The TCR library protocol was used to attach unique molecular identifiers. These identifiers were attached to individual cDNA molecules. MiXCR, applied by TCRdb to the 5' RACE reads, yields one record per CDR3 protein. Of about 60,000 distinct CDR3 sequences listed, 9.1% are singletons. The sequence came from an adult who was a healthcare worker with PCR-confirmed SARS-CoV-2 infection or an uninfected control (not recorded which). The specimen was whole blood. The chain uses TRBV7-6 and TRBJ1-2; weak D call: TRBD1 (5 bases). The CDR3 here is CASSPRQGGYGYTF. The DNA for the CDR3 is TGTGCCAGCAGCCCCCGGCAGGGAGGCTATGGCTACACCTTC.